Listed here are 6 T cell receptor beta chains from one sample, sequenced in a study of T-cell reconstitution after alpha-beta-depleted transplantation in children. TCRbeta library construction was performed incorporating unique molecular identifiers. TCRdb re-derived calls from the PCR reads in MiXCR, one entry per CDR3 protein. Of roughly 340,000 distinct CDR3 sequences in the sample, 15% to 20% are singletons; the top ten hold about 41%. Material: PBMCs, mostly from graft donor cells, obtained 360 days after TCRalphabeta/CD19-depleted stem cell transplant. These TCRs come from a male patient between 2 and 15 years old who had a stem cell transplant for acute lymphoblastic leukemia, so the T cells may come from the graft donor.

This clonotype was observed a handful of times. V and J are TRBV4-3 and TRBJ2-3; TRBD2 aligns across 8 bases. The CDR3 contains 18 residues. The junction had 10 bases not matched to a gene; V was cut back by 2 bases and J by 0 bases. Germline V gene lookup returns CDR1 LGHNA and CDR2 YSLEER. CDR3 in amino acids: CASSQSGRGRTSTDTQYF. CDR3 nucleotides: TGCGCCAGCAGCCAAAGCGGCCGCGGGAGGACTAGCACAGATACGCAGTATTTT.

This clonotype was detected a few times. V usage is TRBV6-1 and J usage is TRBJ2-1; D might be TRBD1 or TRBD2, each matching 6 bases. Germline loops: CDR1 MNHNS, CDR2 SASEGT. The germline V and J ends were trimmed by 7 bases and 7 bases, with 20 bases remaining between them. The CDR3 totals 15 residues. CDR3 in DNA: TGTGCCAGCATCTGGGACCGGGGGCCGTCGAATGAGCAGTTCTTC. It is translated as CASIWDRGPSNEQFF.

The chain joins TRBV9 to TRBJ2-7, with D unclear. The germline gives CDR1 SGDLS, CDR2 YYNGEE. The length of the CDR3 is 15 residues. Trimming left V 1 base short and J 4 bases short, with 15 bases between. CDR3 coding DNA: TGTGCCAGCAGCGTAAACGGCGACACAGTTTACGAGCAGTACTTC. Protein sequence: CASSVNGDTVYEQYF.

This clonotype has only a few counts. The CDR3 spells CASSVRAQGTGELFF. CDR3 coding DNA: TGTGCCAGCAGCGTTCGAGCACAAGGCACCGGGGAGCTGTTTTTT. The rearrangement links TRBV9 to TRBJ2-2, with D unresolved. V lost 2 bases, J lost 4 bases, and 12 bases lay in between. CDR1 SGDLS and CDR2 YYNGEE come from the germline V gene. The CDR3 runs 15 residues.

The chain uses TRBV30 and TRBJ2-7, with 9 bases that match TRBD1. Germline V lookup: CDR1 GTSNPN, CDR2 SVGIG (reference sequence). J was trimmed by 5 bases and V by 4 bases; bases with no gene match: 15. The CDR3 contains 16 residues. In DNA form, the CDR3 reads TGTGCCTGGACCCTCTCTAGGGACAGGGAATTTAACGAGCAGTACTTC. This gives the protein CAWTLSRDREFNEQYF.

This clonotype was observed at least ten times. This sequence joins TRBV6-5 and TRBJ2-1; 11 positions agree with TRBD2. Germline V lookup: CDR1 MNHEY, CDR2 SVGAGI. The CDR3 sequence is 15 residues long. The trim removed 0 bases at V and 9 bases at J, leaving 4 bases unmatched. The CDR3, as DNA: TGTGCCAGCAGTTACTCAACTAGCGGGAGAATTGAGCAGTTCTTC. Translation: CASSYSTSGRIEQFF.